Listed below are T cell receptor beta chains from one sample, sequenced in a study of T cells after yellow fever vaccination. One entry per CDR3 protein results from TCRdb running MiXCR on the 5' RACE reads. The sample consists of approximately 510,000 distinct CDR3 sequences, 20% to 25% of them appearing once. The starting material was PBMCs, obtained 20 to 25 days after the first yellow fever vaccination. Receptor source: a man between 18 and 35 years old who received the YFV17D yellow fever vaccine. CDR3s leave out the opening cysteine and the closing phenylalanine or tryptophan. The order of the fields is D gene, J gene, V gene, CDR3 protein. The D gene is left open where the match is weak.

TRBD2,TRBJ2-5,TRBV6-1,ASLGLAEETQY
TRBD1,TRBJ2-2,TRBV7-2,ASSYSGQGGTGELF
-,TRBJ2-3,TRBV20-1,IWGRGAGDTQY
-,TRBJ1-5,TRBV7-2,ASSTGQFNQPQH
-,TRBJ1-5,TRBV27,ASSFSGARQPQH
-,TRBJ2-1,TRBV7-2,ASSLGGGPGSNEQF
-,TRBJ2-3,TRBV7-2,ASSLAPFAASTDTQY
-,TRBJ2-2,TRBV5-1,ASSPRGQGAGELF
-,TRBJ1-6,TRBV15,ATSRDSSHNSPLH
-,TRBJ2-5,TRBV29-1,SVEGLDFPETQY
-,TRBJ2-5,TRBV6-5,ASILGQVPRRETQY
-,TRBJ1-1,TRBV28,ASSPRPLFEGAVNTEAF
-,TRBJ1-5,TRBV7-2,ASSLGVAVAGQPQH
-,TRBJ2-2,TRBV10-3,AIRNSQNTGELF
-,TRBJ2-5,TRBV5-6,ASSWRGLETQY
-,TRBJ2-2,TRBV27,ASSFRPNTGELF
TRBD1,TRBJ1-2,TRBV5-4,ASSLSPRQGASAGYT
-,TRBJ1-4,TRBV28,ASSPDRRLNEKLF
-,TRBJ1-2,TRBV29-1,SATDRYGYT
-,TRBJ1-2,TRBV7-2,ASSVQGGAPGYGYT
-,TRBJ2-3,TRBV12-5,ASGLPLSSTDTQY
-,TRBJ1-5,TRBV6-5,ASSYGWDQPQH
-,TRBJ2-2,TRBV6-1,ASTSSTGELF
-,TRBJ2-3,TRBV7-2,ASSRGLALDTQY
TRBD1,TRBJ2-5,TRBV4-1,ASSHSPGGETQY
-,TRBJ2-5,TRBV6-1,ASSPDGGQETQY
TRBD2,TRBJ2-2,TRBV3-1,ASSQDLGLDASGELF
TRBD1,TRBJ1-5,TRBV20-1,SAGGQGTSNQPQH
TRBD2,TRBJ2-7,TRBV12-3/TRBV12-4,ASSLGLAGRYEQY
-,TRBJ2-7,TRBV4-1,ASSQSQARDEQY
-,TRBJ1-3,TRBV5-1,ASRTGASGNTIY
-,TRBJ2-1,TRBV20-1,SARAGPARGSYNEQF
-,TRBJ2-4,TRBV3-1,ASSHRSGPKNIQY
-,TRBJ1-2,TRBV15,ATSRARGNYGYT
-,TRBJ2-1,TRBV30,AAGYNEQF
-,TRBJ2-3,TRBV7-3,ASSWAGGTDTQY
-,TRBJ1-1,TRBV14,ASSQGEGRTEAF
-,TRBJ2-1,TRBV7-2,ASSSQDNYNEQF
-,TRBJ1-5,TRBV20-1,SATSYSGRSNQPQH
-,TRBJ2-7,TRBV6-1,ASSLHPPQLGGYEQY
-,TRBJ2-6,TRBV7-2,ASSVDSGANVLT
TRBD2,TRBJ2-3,TRBV6-5,ASSKRLAGGTDTQY
-,TRBJ2-3,TRBV4-2,ASSQERAPDTQY
TRBD2,TRBJ2-3,TRBV10-3,AISDVTGTSGTDTQY
-,TRBJ2-3,TRBV20-1,SARDPGTDTQY
-,TRBJ1-5,TRBV10-3,ANGDGYNQPQH
TRBD2,TRBJ2-3,TRBV7-6,ASGLAGGTQY
TRBD2,TRBJ2-5,TRBV6-2/TRBV6-3,ASSQLTSGHQETQY
TRBD2,TRBJ2-5,TRBV3-1,ASSTRLAGFQETQY
TRBD2,TRBJ2-1,TRBV18,ASSPPGTSGVSYNEQF
-,TRBJ2-5,TRBV11-2,ASSTRALAETQY
-,TRBJ1-2,TRBV27,ASSLSLSGAEYGYT
-,TRBJ1-4,TRBV5-1,ASSLGRGATNEKLF
TRBD2,TRBJ2-5,TRBV7-9,ASSFPLAGYQETQY
-,TRBJ2-7,TRBV6-5,ASSYSFAGAYEQY
-,TRBJ1-4,TRBV24-1,ATRGTGSPSEKLF